The 14 T cell receptor beta chains given below trace back to one sample, sequenced in a study of graft-versus-host responses after intestinal transplantation. No antigen is known for these receptors. Repertoires were generated with immunoSEQ multiplex PCR, while TCRdb's copy carries only in-frame clones and drops some. The table records about 93,000 clones, over 80% of them present only once. This specimen was unstimulated CD8+ T cells sorted from spleen or lymph node cells, taken before intestinal transplant. The receptors come from a human donor who received an intestinal transplant.

V is TRBV19 and J is TRBJ2-1, with TRBD2 matching 10 bases. CDR1 and CDR2 (germline): LNHDA, SQIVND (reference sequence). The CDR3 totals 15 residues. With V trimmed by 3 bases and J by 8 bases, 7 bases remained unmatched. The CDR3 nucleotides read TGTGCCAGTAGTATTGGGCTAGCGGGAGCCTATGAGCAGTTCTTC. Protein sequence: CASSIGLAGAYEQFF.

The V gene is TRBV7-9, the J gene TRBJ2-7, with D maybe TRBD1 (6 bases). V lost 5 bases to trimming and J lost 0 bases, with 20 bases between them. Germline V CDR1 and CDR2: SEHNR, FQNEAQ (reference sequence). The CDR3 totals 17 residues. CDR3 residues: CASSRQSGTPVSYEQYF. The CDR3 nucleotides are TGTGCCAGCAGCCGACAATCCGGGACACCAGTCTCCTACGAGCAGTACTTC.

This chain joins TRBV27 and TRBJ2-7, with 8 bases matching TRBD2. This CDR3 region has 15 residues. The V and J ends lost 6 bases and 0 bases, in that order; junction bases with no gene match: 7. Germline CDR1 MNHEY, CDR2 SMNVEV (reference sequence). This CDR3 is CASSPIAGSSYEQYF. CDR3 bases: TGTGCCAGCAGCCCTATAGCGGGGAGCTCCTACGAGCAGTACTTC.

The chain has TRBV27 and TRBJ2-1; 13 nucleotides align to TRBD2. CDR1 and CDR2 (germline): MNHEY, SMNVEV (reference sequence). This CDR3 comprises 15 residues. The J segment lost 7 bases and the V segment lost 5 bases, leaving 5 bases of the junction unmatched. The CDR3 protein is CASSAGTSGMNEQFF. The CDR3 DNA reads TGTGCCAGCAGTGCCGGGACTAGCGGGATGAATGAGCAGTTCTTC.

V is TRBV19 and J is TRBJ1-4; no definite D call. The ends were cut back, 3 bases at V and 0 bases at J, with 11 bases in the middle. In germline, CDR1 is LNHDA, CDR2 SQIVND (reference sequence). The CDR3 covers 16 residues. The CDR3 reads CASSMFTASTNEKLFF. The CDR3 DNA follows: TGTGCCAGTAGTATGTTCACAGCCTCAACTAATGAAAAACTGTTTTTT.

The chain combines TRBV27 with TRBJ2-1; 9 nucleotides match TRBD2. Germline V gene data show CDR1 as MNHEY and CDR2 as SMNVEV (reference sequence). Trimming at V came to 3 bases and at J to 7 bases, leaving 7 bases not matched to a gene. The CDR3 totals 15 residues. CDR3 residues: CASSLLAGGLNEQFF. CDR3 sequence (DNA): TGTGCCAGCAGTTTGCTCGCGGGGGGGTTAAATGAGCAGTTCTTC.

V gene TRBV29-1 combines with J gene TRBJ1-2; D is unresolved. The CDR3 length is 13 residues. Per the germline V gene, CDR1 is SQVTM and CDR2 is ANQGSEA. V lost 4 bases and J lost 7, with 16 bases in between. Written as DNA, the CDR3 is TGCAGCGTTGGGCGTGCGGACGGGATTGGCTACACCTTC. Translating gives CSVGRADGIGYTF. Based on the CDR3 plus reference TRBV29-1 and TRBJ1-2, the full variable domain is SAVISQKPSRDICQRGTSLTIQCQVDSQVTMMFWYRQQPGQSLTLIATANQGSEATYESGFVIDKFPISRPNLTFSTLTVSNMSPEDSSIYLCSVGRADGIGYTFGSGTRLTVV.

The rearrangement uses TRBV27 and TRBJ2-5; possible D gene TRBD1, 6 bases. This CDR3 region has 14 residues. Trimming shortened V by 3 bases and J by 2 bases, and 10 bases separated the two germline ends. Germline values: CDR1 MNHEY, CDR2 SMNVEV (reference sequence). The CDR3 DNA sequence: TGTGCCAGCAGTTTCCTAGGGGGACAAGAGACCCAGTACTTC. As protein: CASSFLGGQETQYF.

V and J are TRBV7-6 and TRBJ1-6; D may be TRBD1 (6 bases). The CDR3 sequence is 14 residues long. V lost 1 base to trimming and J lost 11 bases, with 12 bases between them. The germline CDR1 and CDR2 sequences are SGHVS and FNYEAQ. CDR3: CASSLGSGQTPLHF. The CDR3, as DNA: TGTGCCAGCAGCTTAGGCTCCGGACAGACACCCCTCCACTTT.

This rearrangement joins TRBV19 to TRBJ1-2; D is undetermined. CDR3 length: 11 residues. Germline values: CDR1 LNHDA, CDR2 SQIVND (reference sequence). Trimming removed 2 bases at V and 6 bases at J, with 4 bases between. The CDR3 sequence is CASSIPNGYTF. As DNA, the CDR3 is TGTGCCAGTAGTATACCTAATGGCTACACCTTC. Filled out from reference TRBV19 and TRBJ1-2, the complete variable domain reads DGGITQSPKYLFRKEGQNVTLSCEQNLNHDAMYWYRQDPGQGLRLIYYSQIVNDFQKGDIAEGYSVSREKKESFPLTVTSAQKNPTAFYLCASSIPNGYTFGSGTRLTVV.

The sample holds one count of this clone. The gene calls are TRBV6-5 and TRBJ2-7; D might be TRBD1 (5 bases). V was trimmed by 0 bases and J by 4 bases, leaving 10 bases between them. This CDR3 spans 14 amino acids. The germline gives CDR1 MNHEY, CDR2 SVGAGI. The CDR3 DNA reads as TGTGCCAGCAGTTACTCTTCGACAGAATACGAGCAGTACTTC. Translated, it gives CASSYSSTEYEQYF.

The rearrangement uses TRBV13 and TRBJ1-1; perhaps TRBD1 as D (6 bases). CDR1 is PRHDT and CDR2 is FYEKMQ in the germline V gene (reference sequence). Trimming stripped 5 bases from V and 3 bases from J, with 10 bases between. The CDR3 runs to 13 residues. CDR3 region: CASSTQGHTEAFF. DNA for the CDR3: TGTGCCAGCAGCACACAGGGTCACACTGAAGCTTTCTTT.

The chain employs TRBV30 and TRBJ2-1, with 10 bases that match TRBD2. The CDR3 is 15 residues long. Germline V gene data show CDR1 as GTSNPN and CDR2 as SVGIG (reference sequence). Trimming at V came to 0 bases and at J to 4 bases, leaving 3 bases not matched to a gene. The CDR3 DNA sequence: TGTGCCTGGAGTGTAGGACTAGCGGATTACAATGAGCAGTTCTTC. Its translation is CAWSVGLADYNEQFF.

In its sample, this clone was seen a few times. This chain links TRBV19 with TRBJ2-7, with TRBD1 matching 10 bases. The V segment lost 6 bases and the J segment 5 bases; nucleotides outside the gene matches: 10. The CDR3 has 15 amino acids. Germline V gives CDR1 LNHDA, CDR2 SQIVND (reference sequence). The DNA of the CDR3 is TGTGCCAGTAGATCCCGGGACAGGGGTCTCGACGAGCAGTACTTC. Residues: CASRSRDRGLDEQYF.